Listed below are T cell receptor beta chains from one sample, sequenced in a study of blood T cell repertoires in COVID-19. Produced via immunoSEQ multiplex PCR; TCRdb's table is partial and in-frame only. This sample has 200,000 to 250,000 clones, with under 90% found just once. Sequencing was performed on PBMCs or T cells enriched from blood (not recorded which). These receptor sequences come from a man between 60 and 75 years old who had recovered from COVID-19. The CDR3 runs from the conserved cysteine through the conserved F or W. Fields, in order: J gene, V gene, clone size, CDR3 protein. Clone size is stated in some rows and not others, as once, few, many or a class when expanded.

J: TRBJ1-2
V: TRBV12-3/TRBV12-4
size: -
CDR3: CASTPTGFYGYTF

J: TRBJ2-2
V: TRBV5-1
size: -
CDR3: CASSAEVDTGELFF

J: TRBJ2-2
V: TRBV9
size: -
CDR3: CASSPRGGWAGELFF

J: TRBJ2-7
V: TRBV6-5
size: -
CDR3: CASSPSGLAYEQYF

J: TRBJ2-1
V: TRBV27
size: -
CDR3: CASSHPKTWTSSYNEQFF

J: TRBJ1-3
V: TRBV18
size: few
CDR3: CASSLGEQGNTIYF

J: TRBJ1-4
V: TRBV7-9
size: -
CDR3: CASSRGTGDEKLFF

J: TRBJ2-5
V: TRBV18
size: -
CDR3: CASSPLAGNQETQYF

J: TRBJ2-1
V: TRBV10-3
size: -
CDR3: CAISVREVGEQFF

J: TRBJ1-6
V: TRBV6-2/TRBV6-3
size: -
CDR3: CASSPDRDLFLYNSPLHF

J: TRBJ1-1
V: TRBV15
size: once
CDR3: CATSRGIGTEAFF

J: TRBJ1-5
V: TRBV6-6
size: -
CDR3: CASSRDTDSNQPQHF

J: TRBJ2-7
V: TRBV4-1
size: -
CDR3: CASSQEARGYEQYF

J: TRBJ2-7
V: TRBV7-6
size: few
CDR3: CASSPSSGYSYEQYF

J: TRBJ1-3
V: TRBV4-1
size: -
CDR3: CASSQDRGTRNTIYF

J: TRBJ1-5
V: TRBV10-2
size: -
CDR3: CASRRTGRDQPQHF

J: TRBJ1-1
V: TRBV29-1
size: -
CDR3: CSVKGMGVTEAFF

J: TRBJ2-1
V: TRBV3-1/TRBV3-2
size: -
CDR3: CASSRGLGGNEQFF

J: TRBJ2-5
V: TRBV29-1
size: -
CDR3: CSGGFGGQETQYF

J: TRBJ1-1
V: TRBV5-6
size: -
CDR3: CASSPVRVGTEAFF

J: TRBJ2-1
V: TRBV27
size: -
CDR3: CASAGTASYNEQFF

J: TRBJ1-2
V: TRBV6-5
size: once
CDR3: CASSYSGVANYGYTF

J: TRBJ2-3
V: TRBV6-2/TRBV6-3
size: -
CDR3: CASSSGDGGATDTQYF

J: TRBJ2-3
V: TRBV18
size: -
CDR3: CASSWGRTGESDTQYF

J: TRBJ2-7
V: TRBV6-5
size: -
CDR3: CASSYYEQYF

J: TRBJ1-1
V: TRBV19
size: -
CDR3: CASKSGPGQENTEAFF

J: TRBJ1-5
V: TRBV18
size: -
CDR3: CASSESGGDRPQHF

J: TRBJ1-1
V: TRBV27
size: -
CDR3: CASSSRSLGNTEAFF

J: TRBJ2-2
V: TRBV10-1
size: -
CDR3: CASKQSGDPGELFF

J: TRBJ2-7
V: TRBV19
size: -
CDR3: CASSIGLAGLYEQYF

J: TRBJ2-7
V: TRBV5-1
size: -
CDR3: CASSPRQGAGYEQYF

J: TRBJ1-5
V: TRBV7-8
size: once
CDR3: CASSSGRGEYSNQPQHF

J: TRBJ1-5
V: TRBV10-3
size: -
CDR3: CAISDGTGISNQPQHF

J: TRBJ2-1
V: TRBV27
size: -
CDR3: CASSLRAGGSYNEQFF

J: TRBJ1-4
V: TRBV6-1
size: -
CDR3: CASSGDVGTGRPNEKLFF

J: TRBJ2-3
V: TRBV19
size: -
CDR3: CASSTSASGGASVIYF

J: TRBJ2-3
V: TRBV11-3
size: -
CDR3: CASSLGTATDTQYF

J: TRBJ2-4
V: TRBV19
size: -
CDR3: CASSKRQGAYIQYF

J: TRBJ2-7
V: TRBV6-5
size: -
CDR3: CASIQDRSTYEQYF

J: TRBJ2-5
V: TRBV5-4
size: -
CDR3: CASSLLQGETQYF

J: TRBJ2-7
V: TRBV6-1
size: -
CDR3: CASSEFNEQYF

J: TRBJ1-6
V: TRBV28
size: -
CDR3: CASTTGNSPLHF

J: TRBJ2-5
V: TRBV6-5
size: -
CDR3: CASKTVQGYQETQYF

J: TRBJ1-6
V: TRBV11-2
size: few
CDR3: CASSLKRTASGSPLHF

J: TRBJ2-5
V: TRBV2
size: -
CDR3: CASRGIADEETQYF

J: TRBJ2-1
V: TRBV5-8
size: -
CDR3: CASSWGQLNEQFF

J: TRBJ1-5
V: TRBV19
size: -
CDR3: CASRDTGNQPQHF

J: TRBJ2-1
V: TRBV11-3
size: -
CDR3: CASSLLQGYSYNEQFF

J: TRBJ1-5
V: TRBV2
size: -
CDR3: CASRWDRGNQPQHF

J: TRBJ2-7
V: TRBV5-5
size: -
CDR3: CASSLREDIAQYF

J: TRBJ2-6
V: TRBV16
size: -
CDR3: CASSLYFSGANVLTF

J: TRBJ2-7
V: TRBV10-3
size: -
CDR3: CAISESGQGGYEQYF

J: TRBJ2-1
V: TRBV7-2
size: -
CDR3: CASIRTGGPDNEQFF

J: TRBJ1-5
V: TRBV18
size: -
CDR3: CASSQGLSQPQHF

J: TRBJ2-7
V: TRBV6-5
size: -
CDR3: CASSPRGQVSEQYF